These T cell receptor beta chains were read from a single sample in a study of shared clonotypes between healthy human individuals. Assay used: immunoSEQ multiplex PCR; TCRdb lists only in-frame clones, some missing. The top ten hold under 0.45% of the sample, which has 1,500,000 or so clones, approximately 98.5% seen once. Specimen: naive CD4+ T cells sorted from blood. These receptors were collected from a man in his thirties or forties in good health. The CDR3 runs from the conserved cysteine through the conserved F or W. D genes are given only for firm matches. Rows may omit the clone size; those that give it use once, few, many or a size class.

j_gene: TRBJ1-5
d_gene: TRBD1
abundance: once
v_gene: TRBV18
CDR3nt: TGTGCCAGCTCAGGCAGGACAGGGGACAATCAGCCCCAGCATTTT
CDR3aa: CASSGRTGDNQPQHF

j_gene: TRBJ1-2
d_gene: .
abundance: .
v_gene: TRBV6-1
CDR3nt: TGTGCCAGCAGCTTAGTTGGGAACTATGGCTACACCTTC
CDR3aa: CASSLVGNYGYTF

j_gene: TRBJ2-5
d_gene: TRBD1
abundance: .
v_gene: TRBV29-1
CDR3nt: TGCAGCGTTGAAGATCCAAGGGGGCCTCGGACCCAGTACTTC
CDR3aa: CSVEDPRGPRTQYF

j_gene: TRBJ2-7
d_gene: .
abundance: .
v_gene: TRBV5-1
CDR3nt: TGCGCCAGCAGCCCGCGTACTGGCGGGGCCTCTGAGCAGTACTTC
CDR3aa: CASSPRTGGASEQYF

j_gene: TRBJ2-3
d_gene: TRBD1
abundance: .
v_gene: TRBV2
CDR3nt: TGTGCCACTGGGGACAGGGGGAGTGCTGGTACGCAGTATTTT
CDR3aa: CATGDRGSAGTQYF

j_gene: TRBJ2-2
d_gene: TRBD1
abundance: once
v_gene: TRBV6-1
CDR3nt: TGTGCCAGCAGGACCGCAGGGGGCTACGGGGAGCTGTTTTTT
CDR3aa: CASRTAGGYGELFF

j_gene: TRBJ1-5
d_gene: TRBD1
abundance: .
v_gene: TRBV28
CDR3nt: TGTGCCAGCCGATTACAGGGGCCTAATCAGCCCCAGCATTTT
CDR3aa: CASRLQGPNQPQHF

j_gene: TRBJ2-2
d_gene: TRBD2
abundance: .
v_gene: TRBV5-1
CDR3nt: TGCGCCAGCAGCTTGGATAGCGGGAGTTCTTTCGGGGAGCTGTTTTTT
CDR3aa: CASSLDSGSSFGELFF

j_gene: TRBJ2-1
d_gene: TRBD2
abundance: .
v_gene: TRBV27
CDR3nt: TGTGCCAGCAGTCCCGCGGGACTAGCGGGAGGTTATCAGTTCTTC
CDR3aa: CASSPAGLAGGYQFF

j_gene: TRBJ1-5
d_gene: .
abundance: .
v_gene: TRBV28
CDR3nt: TGTGCCAGCAGTTCGAGGGGCGGATATAGCAATCAGCCCCAGCATTTT
CDR3aa: CASSSRGGYSNQPQHF

j_gene: TRBJ1-1
d_gene: TRBD1
abundance: .
v_gene: TRBV5-8
CDR3nt: TGTGCCAGCAGATTATACAGGGGAGGCAACACTGAAGCTTTCTTT
CDR3aa: CASRLYRGGNTEAFF

j_gene: TRBJ2-1
d_gene: .
abundance: .
v_gene: TRBV18
CDR3nt: TGTGCCAGCTCACCACCGATCCAGGGGGGTGAGCAGTTCTTC
CDR3aa: CASSPPIQGGEQFF

j_gene: TRBJ2-2
d_gene: .
abundance: .
v_gene: TRBV29-1
CDR3nt: TGCAGCGCCCACAGGAATACCGGGGAGCTGTTTTTT
CDR3aa: CSAHRNTGELFF

j_gene: TRBJ1-3
d_gene: .
abundance: .
v_gene: TRBV29-1
CDR3nt: TGCAGCGTTGAAGGCAGGAGCTCTGGAAACACCATATATTTT
CDR3aa: CSVEGRSSGNTIYF

j_gene: TRBJ1-2
d_gene: .
abundance: .
v_gene: TRBV19
CDR3nt: TGTGCCAGTAATACGGGGAGGGGTGATGGCTACACCTTC
CDR3aa: CASNTGRGDGYTF

j_gene: TRBJ2-3
d_gene: .
abundance: .
v_gene: TRBV15
CDR3nt: TGTGCCACCAGCAGACCTCGGGACCCCCAAACAGATACGCAGTATTTT
CDR3aa: CATSRPRDPQTDTQYF

j_gene: TRBJ2-2
d_gene: TRBD2
abundance: once
v_gene: TRBV9
CDR3nt: TGTGCCAGCAGCGTAGTCCCGGGAGGGCCCACCGGGGAGCTGTTTTTT
CDR3aa: CASSVVPGGPTGELFF

j_gene: TRBJ1-3
d_gene: .
abundance: .
v_gene: TRBV18
CDR3nt: TGTGCCAGCTCCCTACAGGGTCGCGCCGGAAACACCATATATTTT
CDR3aa: CASSLQGRAGNTIYF

j_gene: TRBJ2-3
d_gene: TRBD2
abundance: .
v_gene: TRBV11-2
CDR3nt: TGTGCCAGCAGCTTAGGTCCAGCGGGAATCTCGACAGATACGCAGTATTTT
CDR3aa: CASSLGPAGISTDTQYF

j_gene: TRBJ1-5
d_gene: TRBD1
abundance: once
v_gene: TRBV10-3
CDR3nt: TGTGCCATCAGTGGGACAGGGAATCAGCCCCAGCATTTT
CDR3aa: CAISGTGNQPQHF

j_gene: TRBJ2-3
d_gene: TRBD1
abundance: .
v_gene: TRBV11-2
CDR3nt: TGTGCCAGCAGCTTATGGGGCCGGGACAGATACACAGATACGCAGTATTTT
CDR3aa: CASSLWGRDRYTDTQYF

j_gene: TRBJ2-5
d_gene: TRBD1
abundance: once
v_gene: TRBV30
CDR3nt: TGTGCCTGGAGTGTAAACGTTCGGACAGGGACCCAAGAGACCCAGTACTTC
CDR3aa: CAWSVNVRTGTQETQYF

j_gene: TRBJ1-2
d_gene: .
abundance: .
v_gene: TRBV28
CDR3nt: TGTGCCAGCAGTCGGGGGCTTCACTATGGCTACACCTTC
CDR3aa: CASSRGLHYGYTF

j_gene: TRBJ2-7
d_gene: .
abundance: .
v_gene: TRBV18
CDR3nt: TGTGCCAGCTCACCACCGGGGGGCAGGGTCTCCTACGAGCAGTACTTC
CDR3aa: CASSPPGGRVSYEQYF

j_gene: TRBJ2-7
d_gene: .
abundance: .
v_gene: TRBV7-9
CDR3nt: TGTGCCAGCAGCTTAGCCGGGCCCTCTTCCTACGAGCAGTACTTC
CDR3aa: CASSLAGPSSYEQYF

j_gene: TRBJ2-3
d_gene: .
abundance: .
v_gene: TRBV5-4
CDR3nt: TGTGCCAGCAGCTTCCAGGGGGGTCTCACAGATACGCAGTATTTT
CDR3aa: CASSFQGGLTDTQYF

j_gene: TRBJ1-1
d_gene: .
abundance: .
v_gene: TRBV7-9
CDR3nt: TGTGCCAGCAGCCCTAAGGGGGTCCTCGATGAAGCTTTCTTT
CDR3aa: CASSPKGVLDEAFF

j_gene: TRBJ2-2
d_gene: TRBD2
abundance: .
v_gene: TRBV12-5
CDR3nt: TGTGCTAGTGGTTTGGTCTCCGGGACTAGCAACACCGGGGAGCTGTTTTTT
CDR3aa: CASGLVSGTSNTGELFF

j_gene: TRBJ2-3
d_gene: .
abundance: .
v_gene: TRBV5-1
CDR3nt: TGCGCCAGCGGGGCAGGGGGGCTTAGCACAGATACGCAGTATTTT
CDR3aa: CASGAGGLSTDTQYF

j_gene: TRBJ1-1
d_gene: TRBD1
abundance: .
v_gene: TRBV6-5
CDR3nt: TGTGCCAGCAGTTACTCGCCCTGGGACAGTGAAGCTTTCTTT
CDR3aa: CASSYSPWDSEAFF

j_gene: TRBJ2-7
d_gene: TRBD1
abundance: .
v_gene: TRBV4-3
CDR3nt: TGCGCCAGCAGCCAGGCCCCGGGACAGGGTTTGGGGCAGTACTTC
CDR3aa: CASSQAPGQGLGQYF

j_gene: TRBJ2-3
d_gene: TRBD2
abundance: .
v_gene: TRBV7-2
CDR3nt: TGTGCCAGCAGCTTCGCTAGCGGGAGGCGTACAGATACGCAGTATTTT
CDR3aa: CASSFASGRRTDTQYF

j_gene: TRBJ2-7
d_gene: TRBD2
abundance: .
v_gene: TRBV10-3
CDR3nt: TGTGCCACCGCTAGCGGGAGCTACGAGCAGTACTTC
CDR3aa: CATASGSYEQYF

j_gene: TRBJ2-7
d_gene: TRBD2
abundance: .
v_gene: TRBV28
CDR3nt: TGTGCCACTCAACTAGCGGGAATCGACGAGCAGTACTTC
CDR3aa: CATQLAGIDEQYF

j_gene: TRBJ1-4
d_gene: .
abundance: .
v_gene: TRBV6-6
CDR3nt: TGTGCCAGCAGCCCCCGCGGAGGGGCGGCTGAAAAACTGTTTTTT
CDR3aa: CASSPRGGAAEKLFF

j_gene: TRBJ2-5
d_gene: TRBD2
abundance: .
v_gene: TRBV27
CDR3nt: TGTGCCAGCAACCCCCTCGGGGAGGGGCGAGAGACCCAGTACTTC
CDR3aa: CASNPLGEGRETQYF

j_gene: TRBJ1-1
d_gene: .
abundance: .
v_gene: TRBV30
CDR3nt: TGTGCCTGGAGCTTAACATTGAACACTGAAGCTTTCTTT
CDR3aa: CAWSLTLNTEAFF

j_gene: TRBJ1-1
d_gene: .
abundance: .
v_gene: TRBV30
CDR3nt: TGTGCCTGGAGTGTATACAGGGAGACTGAAGCTTTCTTT
CDR3aa: CAWSVYRETEAFF

j_gene: TRBJ2-7
d_gene: .
abundance: .
v_gene: TRBV18
CDR3nt: TGTGCCAGCTCACACACGGGTTATTTCTACGAGCAGTACTTC
CDR3aa: CASSHTGYFYEQYF

j_gene: TRBJ2-7
d_gene: .
abundance: once
v_gene: TRBV5-4
CDR3nt: TGTGCCAGCAGCATTACATCAGGGTTAGTAGACGAGCAGTACTTC
CDR3aa: CASSITSGLVDEQYF

j_gene: TRBJ2-7
d_gene: .
abundance: .
v_gene: TRBV5-1
CDR3nt: TGCGCCAGCAGCCCAGGACTGGTCGGGGGAATTACAGCCTACGAGCAGTACTTC
CDR3aa: CASSPGLVGGITAYEQYF

j_gene: TRBJ1-3
d_gene: .
abundance: .
v_gene: TRBV7-8
CDR3nt: TGTGCCAGCAGCTTAGACTCTCAGGCAGGGGTGAGAAACACCATATATTTT
CDR3aa: CASSLDSQAGVRNTIYF

j_gene: TRBJ1-5
d_gene: .
abundance: .
v_gene: TRBV27
CDR3nt: TGTGCCAGCAGGCCCTCCTTTGGACAAAATAGCAATCAGCCCCAGCATTTT
CDR3aa: CASRPSFGQNSNQPQHF

j_gene: TRBJ2-7
d_gene: .
abundance: .
v_gene: TRBV6-1
CDR3nt: TGTGCCAGCAGTGAAGTCGGGGCTTACGAGCAGTACTTC
CDR3aa: CASSEVGAYEQYF

j_gene: TRBJ2-3
d_gene: .
abundance: .
v_gene: TRBV12-5
CDR3nt: TGTGCTAGTGGTTTGGACTACACAGATACGCAGTATTTT
CDR3aa: CASGLDYTDTQYF

j_gene: TRBJ2-2
d_gene: TRBD2
abundance: .
v_gene: TRBV5-4
CDR3nt: TGTGCCAGCAGCTTGGGGGGAGGGAGGGCCTCCGGGGAGCTGTTTTTT
CDR3aa: CASSLGGGRASGELFF

j_gene: TRBJ1-5
d_gene: .
abundance: .
v_gene: TRBV19
CDR3nt: TGTGCCAGTAGTTCCGCTGGGGTCAGCAATCAGCCCCAGCATTTT
CDR3aa: CASSSAGVSNQPQHF

j_gene: TRBJ1-2
d_gene: .
abundance: once
v_gene: TRBV2
CDR3nt: TGTGCCAGCTCCGGGACAAACTATGGCTACACCTTC
CDR3aa: CASSGTNYGYTF